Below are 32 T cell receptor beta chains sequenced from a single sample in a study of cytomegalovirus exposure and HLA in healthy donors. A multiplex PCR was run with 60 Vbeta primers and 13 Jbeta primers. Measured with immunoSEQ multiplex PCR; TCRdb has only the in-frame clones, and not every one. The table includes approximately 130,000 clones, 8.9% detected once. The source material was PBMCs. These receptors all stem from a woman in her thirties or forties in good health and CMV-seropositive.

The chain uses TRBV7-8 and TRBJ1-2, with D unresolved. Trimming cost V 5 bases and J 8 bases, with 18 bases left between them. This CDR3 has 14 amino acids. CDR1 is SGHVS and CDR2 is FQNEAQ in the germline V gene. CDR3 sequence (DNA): TGTGCCAGCAGCCCCCTAGATGCGGGGTGGGGCTACACCTTC. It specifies CASSPLDAGWGYTF.

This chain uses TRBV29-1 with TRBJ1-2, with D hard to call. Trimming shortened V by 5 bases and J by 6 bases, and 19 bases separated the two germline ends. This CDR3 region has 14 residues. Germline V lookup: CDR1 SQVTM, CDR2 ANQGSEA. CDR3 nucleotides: TGCAGCGTTTTAATTTCGGGGATGTCTGATGGCTACACCTTC. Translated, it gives CSVLISGMSDGYTF. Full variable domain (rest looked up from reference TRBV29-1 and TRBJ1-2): SAVISQKPSRDICQRGTSLTIQCQVDSQVTMMFWYRQQPGQSLTLIATANQGSEATYESGFVIDKFPISRPNLTFSTLTVSNMSPEDSSIYLCSVLISGMSDGYTFGSGTRLTVV.

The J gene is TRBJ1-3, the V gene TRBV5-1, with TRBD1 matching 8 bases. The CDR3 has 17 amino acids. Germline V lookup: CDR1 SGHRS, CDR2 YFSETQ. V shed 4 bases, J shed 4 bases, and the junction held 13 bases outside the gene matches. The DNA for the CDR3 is TGCGCCAGCAGCACCTTTCTGCAGGGGGCGCCGGGAAACACCATATATTTT. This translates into CASSTFLQGAPGNTIYF.

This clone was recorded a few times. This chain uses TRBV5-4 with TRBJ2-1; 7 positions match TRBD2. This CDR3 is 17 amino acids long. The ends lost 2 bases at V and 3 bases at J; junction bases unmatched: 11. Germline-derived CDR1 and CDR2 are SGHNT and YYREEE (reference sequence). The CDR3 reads CASSFRRGGSGYNEQFF. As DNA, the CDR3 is TGTGCCAGCAGCTTTCGCCGCGGGGGTTCAGGCTACAATGAGCAGTTCTTC.

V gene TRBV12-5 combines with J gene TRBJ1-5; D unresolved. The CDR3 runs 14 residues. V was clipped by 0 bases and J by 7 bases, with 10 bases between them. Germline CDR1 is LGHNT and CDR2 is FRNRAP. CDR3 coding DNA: TGTGCTAGTGGTTTGGTACTAGGTTCCCAGCCCCAGCATTTT. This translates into CASGLVLGSQPQHF. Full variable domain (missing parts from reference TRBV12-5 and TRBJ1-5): DARVTQTPRHKVTEMGQEVTMRCQPILGHNTVFWYRQTMMQGLELLAYFRNRAPLDDSGMPKDRFSAEMPDATLATLKIQPSEPRDSAVYFCASGLVLGSQPQHFGDGTRLSIL.

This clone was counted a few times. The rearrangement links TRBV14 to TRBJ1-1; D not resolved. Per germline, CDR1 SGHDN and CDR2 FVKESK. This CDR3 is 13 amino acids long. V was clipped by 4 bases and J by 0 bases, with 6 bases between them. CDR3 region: CASSPFMNTEAFF. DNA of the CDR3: TGTGCCAGCAGCCCCTTTATGAACACTGAAGCTTTCTTT. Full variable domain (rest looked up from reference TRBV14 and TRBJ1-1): EAGVTQFPSHSVIEKGQTVTLRCDPISGHDNLYWYRRVMGKEIKFLLHFVKESKQDESGMPNNRFLAERTGGTYSTLKVQPAELEDSGVYFCASSPFMNTEAFFGQGTRLTVV.

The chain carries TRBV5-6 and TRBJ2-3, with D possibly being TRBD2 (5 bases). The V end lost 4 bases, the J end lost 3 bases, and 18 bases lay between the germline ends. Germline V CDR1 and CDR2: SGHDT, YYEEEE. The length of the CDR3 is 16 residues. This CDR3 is CASSTAGPRGTDTQYF. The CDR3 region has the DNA TGTGCCAGCAGCACTGCTGGACCTAGAGGGACAGATACGCAGTATTTT.

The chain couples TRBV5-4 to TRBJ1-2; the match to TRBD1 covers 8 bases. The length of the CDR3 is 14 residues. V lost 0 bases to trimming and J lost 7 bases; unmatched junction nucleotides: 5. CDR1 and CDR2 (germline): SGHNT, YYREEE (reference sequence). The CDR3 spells CASSLGQGRSGYTF. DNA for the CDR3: TGTGCCAGCAGCTTGGGACAGGGGCGTAGTGGCTACACCTTC. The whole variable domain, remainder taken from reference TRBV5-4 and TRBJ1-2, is ETGVTQSPTHLIKTRGQQVTLRCSSQSGHNTVSWYQQALGQGPQFIFQYYREEENGRGNFPPRFSGLQFPNYSSELNVNALELDDSALYLCASSLGQGRSGYTFGSGTRLTVV.

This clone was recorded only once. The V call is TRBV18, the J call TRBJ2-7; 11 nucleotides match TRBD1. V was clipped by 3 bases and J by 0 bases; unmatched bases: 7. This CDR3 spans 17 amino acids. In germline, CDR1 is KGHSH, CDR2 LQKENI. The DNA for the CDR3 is TGTGCCAGCTCACCGGGACAGGGGGTGTGGAGCTCCTACGAGCAGTACTTC. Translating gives CASSPGQGVWSSYEQYF.

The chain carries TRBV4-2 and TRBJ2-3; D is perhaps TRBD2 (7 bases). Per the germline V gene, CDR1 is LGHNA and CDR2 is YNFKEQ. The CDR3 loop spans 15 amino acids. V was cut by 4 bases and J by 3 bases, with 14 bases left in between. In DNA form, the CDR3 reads TGTGCCAGCAGCCGGTCGGGGGGCGGGACAGATACGCAGTATTTT. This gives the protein CASSRSGGGTDTQYF.

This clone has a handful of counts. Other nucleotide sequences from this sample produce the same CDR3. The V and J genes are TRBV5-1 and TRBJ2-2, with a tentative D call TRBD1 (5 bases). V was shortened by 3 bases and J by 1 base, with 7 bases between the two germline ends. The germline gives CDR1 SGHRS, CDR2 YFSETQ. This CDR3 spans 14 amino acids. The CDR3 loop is CASSSTGNTGELFF. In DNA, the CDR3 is TGCGCCAGCAGCTCCACAGGGAACACCGGGGAGCTGTTTTTT.

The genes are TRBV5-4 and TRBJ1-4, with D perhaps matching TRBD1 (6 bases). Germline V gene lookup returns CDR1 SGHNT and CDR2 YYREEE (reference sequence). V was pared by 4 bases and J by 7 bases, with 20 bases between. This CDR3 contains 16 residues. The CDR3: CASSPPSQGGAEKLFF. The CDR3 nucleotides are TGTGCCAGCAGCCCCCCGTCCCAAGGGGGGGCTGAAAAACTGTTTTTT.

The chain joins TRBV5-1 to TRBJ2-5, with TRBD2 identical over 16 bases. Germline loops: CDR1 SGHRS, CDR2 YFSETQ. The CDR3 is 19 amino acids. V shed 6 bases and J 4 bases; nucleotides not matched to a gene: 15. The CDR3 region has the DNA TGCGCCAGCACCCTGACCGGGACTAGCGGGGGGGGCCTCCGAGAGACCCAGTACTTC. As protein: CASTLTGTSGGGLRETQYF.

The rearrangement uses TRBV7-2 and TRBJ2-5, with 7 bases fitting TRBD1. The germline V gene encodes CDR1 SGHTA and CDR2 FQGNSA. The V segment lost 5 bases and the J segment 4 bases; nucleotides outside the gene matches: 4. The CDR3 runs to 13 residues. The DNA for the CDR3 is TGTGCCAGCAGCCTGAGGGGGCGAGAGACCCAGTACTTC. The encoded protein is CASSLRGRETQYF.

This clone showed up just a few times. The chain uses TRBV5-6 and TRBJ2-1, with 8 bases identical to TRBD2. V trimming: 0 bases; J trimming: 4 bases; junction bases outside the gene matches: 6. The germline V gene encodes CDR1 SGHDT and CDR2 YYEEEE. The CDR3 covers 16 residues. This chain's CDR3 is CASSLAGTREYNEQFF. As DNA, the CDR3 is TGTGCCAGCAGCTTGGCCGGGACTAGGGAGTACAATGAGCAGTTCTTC.

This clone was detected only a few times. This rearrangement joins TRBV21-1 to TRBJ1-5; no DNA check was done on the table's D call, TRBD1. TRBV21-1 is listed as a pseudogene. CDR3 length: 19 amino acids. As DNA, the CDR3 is TGTGCCAGCAGCAAAGGGGTGAAGGGGGCAGATTATAGCAATCAGCCCCAGCATTTT. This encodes CASSKGVKGADYSNQPQHF.

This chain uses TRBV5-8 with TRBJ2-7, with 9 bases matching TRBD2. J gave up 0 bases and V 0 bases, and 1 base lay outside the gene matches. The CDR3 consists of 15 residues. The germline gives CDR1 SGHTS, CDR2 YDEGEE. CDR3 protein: CASSLGLADSYEQYF. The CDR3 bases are TGTGCCAGCAGCTTGGGACTAGCGGACTCCTACGAGCAGTACTTC.

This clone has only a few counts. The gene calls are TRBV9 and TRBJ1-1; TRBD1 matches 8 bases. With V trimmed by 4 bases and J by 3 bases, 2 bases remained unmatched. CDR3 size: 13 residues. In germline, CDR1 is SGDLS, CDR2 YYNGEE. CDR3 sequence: CASSYRGDTEAFF. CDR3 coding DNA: TGTGCCAGCAGCTACAGGGGGGACACTGAAGCTTTCTTT. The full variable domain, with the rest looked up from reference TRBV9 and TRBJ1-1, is DSGVTQTPKHLITATGQRVTLRCSPRSGDLSVYWYQQSLDQGLQFLIQYYNGEERAKGNILERFSAQQFPDLHSELNLSSLELGDSALYFCASSYRGDTEAFFGQGTRLTVV.

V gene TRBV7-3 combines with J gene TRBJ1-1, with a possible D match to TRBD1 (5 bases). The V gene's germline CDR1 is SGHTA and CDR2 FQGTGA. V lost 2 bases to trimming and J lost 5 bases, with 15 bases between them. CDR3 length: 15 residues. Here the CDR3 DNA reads TGTGCCAGCAGCTTAGCGGGGGGGGATCGGACTGAAGCTTTCTTT. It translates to CASSLAGGDRTEAFF.

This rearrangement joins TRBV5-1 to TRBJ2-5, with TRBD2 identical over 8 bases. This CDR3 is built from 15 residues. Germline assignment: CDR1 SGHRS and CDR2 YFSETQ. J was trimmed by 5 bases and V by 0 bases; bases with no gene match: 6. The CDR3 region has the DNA TGCGCCAGCAGCTTGGGGGTAGCGGGGTTGGAGACCCAGTACTTC. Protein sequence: CASSLGVAGLETQYF.

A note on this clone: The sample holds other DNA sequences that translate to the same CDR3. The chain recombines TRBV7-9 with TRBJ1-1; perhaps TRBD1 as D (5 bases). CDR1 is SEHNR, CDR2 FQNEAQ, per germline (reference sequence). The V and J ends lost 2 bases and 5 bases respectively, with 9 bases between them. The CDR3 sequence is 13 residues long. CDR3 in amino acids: CASSLQGGTEAFF. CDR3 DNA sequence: TGTGCCAGCAGCTTACAGGGTGGGACTGAAGCTTTCTTT.

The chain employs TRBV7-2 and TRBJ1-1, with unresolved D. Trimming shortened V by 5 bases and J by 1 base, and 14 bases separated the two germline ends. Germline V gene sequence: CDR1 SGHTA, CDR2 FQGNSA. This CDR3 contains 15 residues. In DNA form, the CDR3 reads TGTGCCAGCAGCCCCTTGGGAGGAGGGAACACTGAAGCTTTCTTT. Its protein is CASSPLGGGNTEAFF.

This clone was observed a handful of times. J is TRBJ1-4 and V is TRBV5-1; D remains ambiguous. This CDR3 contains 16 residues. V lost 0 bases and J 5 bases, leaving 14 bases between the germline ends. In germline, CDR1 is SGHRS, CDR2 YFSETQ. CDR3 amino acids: CASSLDPGKGNEKLFF. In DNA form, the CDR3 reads TGCGCCAGCAGCTTGGATCCCGGGAAAGGGAATGAAAAACTGTTTTTT.

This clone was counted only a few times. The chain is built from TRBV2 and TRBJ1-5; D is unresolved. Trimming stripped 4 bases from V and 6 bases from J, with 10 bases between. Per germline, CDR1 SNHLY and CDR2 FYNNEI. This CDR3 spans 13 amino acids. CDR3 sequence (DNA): TGTGCCAGCAGTGGTCGGGTAGGTCAGCCCCAGCATTTT. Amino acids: CASSGRVGQPQHF.

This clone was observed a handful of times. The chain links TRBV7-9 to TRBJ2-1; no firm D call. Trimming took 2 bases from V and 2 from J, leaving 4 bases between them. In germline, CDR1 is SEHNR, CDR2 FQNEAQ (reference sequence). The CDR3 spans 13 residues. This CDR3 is CASSLIAYNEQFF. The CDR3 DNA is TGTGCCAGCAGCTTAATAGCCTACAATGAGCAGTTCTTC.

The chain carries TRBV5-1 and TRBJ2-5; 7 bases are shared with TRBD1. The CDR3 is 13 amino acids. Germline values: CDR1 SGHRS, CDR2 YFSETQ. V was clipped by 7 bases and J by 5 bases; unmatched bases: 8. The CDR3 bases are TGCGCCAGCTCCAGGGGGTCCGGGGAGACCCAGTACTTC. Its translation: CASSRGSGETQYF.

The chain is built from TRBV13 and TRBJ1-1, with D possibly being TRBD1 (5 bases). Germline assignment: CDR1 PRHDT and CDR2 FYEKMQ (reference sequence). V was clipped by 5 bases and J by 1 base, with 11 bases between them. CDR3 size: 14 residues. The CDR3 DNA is TGTGCCAGCAGCAAATCAACAGGGAACACTGAAGCTTTCTTT. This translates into CASSKSTGNTEAFF. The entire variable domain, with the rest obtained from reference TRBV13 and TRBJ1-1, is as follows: AAGVIQSPRHLIKEKRETATLKCYPIPRHDTVYWYQQGPGQDPQFLISFYEKMQSDKGSIPDRFSAQQFSDYHSELNMSSLELGDSALYFCASSKSTGNTEAFFGQGTRLTVV.

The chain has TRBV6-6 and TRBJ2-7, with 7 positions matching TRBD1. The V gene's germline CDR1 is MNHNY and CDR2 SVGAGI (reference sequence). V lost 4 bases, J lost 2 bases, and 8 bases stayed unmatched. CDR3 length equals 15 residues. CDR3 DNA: TGTGCCAGCAGTTTCCCGACAGGGACGACCTACGAGCAGTACTTC. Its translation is CASSFPTGTTYEQYF.

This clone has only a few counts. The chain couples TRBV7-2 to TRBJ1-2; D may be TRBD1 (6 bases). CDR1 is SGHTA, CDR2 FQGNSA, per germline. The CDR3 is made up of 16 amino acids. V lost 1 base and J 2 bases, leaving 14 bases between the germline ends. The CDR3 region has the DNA TGTGCCAGCAGCTTAGAACCCCCGACAGGCAACTATGGCTACACCTTC. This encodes CASSLEPPTGNYGYTF.

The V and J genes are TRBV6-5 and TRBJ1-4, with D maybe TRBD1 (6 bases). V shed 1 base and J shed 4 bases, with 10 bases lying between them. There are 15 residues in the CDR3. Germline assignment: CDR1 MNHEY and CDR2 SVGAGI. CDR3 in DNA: TGTGCCAGCAGTTACTGGGGGCCAAGTAATGAAAAACTGTTTTTT. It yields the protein CASSYWGPSNEKLFF.

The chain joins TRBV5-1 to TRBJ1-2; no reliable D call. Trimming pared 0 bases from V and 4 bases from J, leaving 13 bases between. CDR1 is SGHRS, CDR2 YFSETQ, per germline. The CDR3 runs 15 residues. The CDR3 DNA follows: TGCGCCAGCAGCTTGGACCCTCAGGTACTCTATGGCTACACCTTC. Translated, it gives CASSLDPQVLYGYTF. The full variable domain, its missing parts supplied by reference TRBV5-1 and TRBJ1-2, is KAGVTQTPRYLIKTRGQQVTLSCSPISGHRSVSWYQQTPGQGLQFLFEYFSETQRNKGNFPGRFSGRQFSNSRSEMNVSTLELGDSALYLCASSLDPQVLYGYTFGSGTRLTVV.

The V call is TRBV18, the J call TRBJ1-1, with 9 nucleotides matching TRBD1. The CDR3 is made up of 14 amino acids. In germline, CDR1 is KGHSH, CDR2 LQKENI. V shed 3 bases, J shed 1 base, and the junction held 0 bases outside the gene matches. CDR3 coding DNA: TGTGCCAGCTCACCGGGACAGGGGAACACTGAAGCTTTCTTT. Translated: CASSPGQGNTEAFF.